The clone carrying this T cell receptor beta chain was picked up one time. Its antigen is not identified. Looked up from germline, CDR1 is KGHSH and CDR2 is LQKENI. V was pared by 4 bases and J by 2 bases, with 10 bases of the junction left unmatched. This CDR3 contains 16 residues. Produced via immunoSEQ multiplex PCR; TCRdb's table is partial and in-frame only. The sample consists of around 99,000 clones, around 89% of them appearing once. The data were obtained in a study of T cell responses to AZD1222 COVID-19 vaccine. Whole-study findings and limits: Only after the peak T cell response were repertoires sampled.

This TCR was sampled from an adult in good health. This specimen was peripheral blood, taken on day 0 of AZD1222 vaccination. The chain couples TRBV18 to TRBJ2-7; 8 bases map to TRBD1. CDR3 nucleotide sequence: TGTGCCAGCTCACTCCGCCGGGACAGGATCCCCTACGAGCAGTACTTC. It is translated as CASSLRRDRIPYEQYF. The full variable domain, rest sourced from reference TRBV18 and TRBJ2-7, is NAGVMQNPRHLVRRRGQEARLRCSPMKGHSHVYWYRQLPEEGLKFMVYLQKENIIDESGMPKERFSAEFPKEGPSILRIQQVVRGDSAAYFCASSLRRDRIPYEQYFGPGTRLTVT.